The TCR beta chain under discussion was sequenced for a study of shared clonotypes between healthy human individuals. A note on this clone: As yet, its antigen is unknown.

This CDR3 has 14 residues. Germline V lookup: CDR1 MDHEN, CDR2 SYDVKM. V shed 3 bases and J shed 2 bases, with 9 bases lying between them. Study observations and caveats: Clonotype sharing among donors was thought likely to change with sequencing depth. Non-shared clonotypes were found to have lower generation probabilities than the clonotypes that were shared by all four of the sorted-subset donors.

Using immunoSEQ multiplex PCR, the repertoire was profiled, and TCRdb retains in-frame clones only, with some absent. Altogether about 2.4 million clones are present, over 85% being singletons, with the ten largest covering around 0.15%. The chain employs TRBV28 and TRBJ2-3; D is possibly TRBD1 (6 bases). The sequence was collected from a young man in good health. The sample consisted of naive CD4+ T cells sorted from blood. The subset was: CD45RA+ positively selected. CDR3 coding DNA: TGTGCCAGCAGTTTCGACAGGCCCACAGATACGCAGTATTTT. It specifies CASSFDRPTDTQYF. Filled out from reference TRBV28 and TRBJ2-3, the complete variable domain reads DVKVTQSSRYLVKRTGEKVFLECVQDMDHENMFWYRQDPGLGLRLIYFSYDVKMKEKGDIPEGYSVSREKKERFSLILESASTNQTSMYLCASSFDRPTDTQYFGPGTRLTVL.